This is a list of T cell receptor beta chains from one sample in a study of blood T cell repertoires in COVID-19. Libraries were prepared by immunoSEQ multiplex PCR; TCRdb keeps only in-frame clonotypes and omits some of them. The sample lists about 220,000 clones, 70% to 90% seen once, with roughly 2.8% in the top ten. The sequencing sample was made of peripheral blood. The receptors shown here come from a man in his forties or fifties who had recovered from COVID-19. CDR3s include the opening cysteine and the closing phenylalanine or tryptophan. The order of the fields is clone size, V gene, J gene, D gene, CDR3 DNA, CDR3 protein. A D gene is named only where the DNA matches it firmly. Where a row states a size, it is once, few, many or the class of an expanded clone; other rows omit it.

clone size: .; V gene: TRBV3-1/TRBV3-2; J gene: TRBJ2-1; D gene: TRBD2; CDR3 DNA: TGTGCCAGCAGCCAAGATCACCGGACTAGTCGGAGCTCCTACAATGAGCAGTTCTTC; CDR3 protein: CASSQDHRTSRSSYNEQFF
clone size: .; V gene: TRBV7-9; J gene: TRBJ1-4; D gene: .; CDR3 DNA: TGTGCCAGCAGCGATGATCGGGTTTTTGAAAAACTGTTTTTT; CDR3 protein: CASSDDRVFEKLFF
clone size: .; V gene: TRBV2; J gene: TRBJ2-7; D gene: .; CDR3 DNA: TGTGCCAGCAGTCTAGTCGTGTACGAGCAGTACTTC; CDR3 protein: CASSLVVYEQYF
clone size: once; V gene: TRBV19; J gene: TRBJ1-2; D gene: TRBD1; CDR3 DNA: TGTGCCAGTAGTGGATGGACAGGGGCAACCTATGGCTACACCTTC; CDR3 protein: CASSGWTGATYGYTF
clone size: .; V gene: TRBV25-1; J gene: TRBJ1-1; D gene: .; CDR3 DNA: TGTGCCAGCGGAAATGGGGCCGAAGCTTTCTTT; CDR3 protein: CASGNGAEAFF
clone size: .; V gene: TRBV9; J gene: TRBJ2-7; D gene: TRBD1; CDR3 DNA: TGTGCCAGCAGCGTTAGAGCCGGGACAGGGAAATACGAGCAGTACTTC; CDR3 protein: CASSVRAGTGKYEQYF
clone size: .; V gene: TRBV19; J gene: TRBJ1-5; D gene: .; CDR3 DNA: TGTGCCAGTAGTACCCCCCGGACAGTTGAGCCCCAGCATTTT; CDR3 protein: CASSTPRTVEPQHF
clone size: .; V gene: TRBV19; J gene: TRBJ2-1; D gene: TRBD2; CDR3 DNA: TGTGCCAGTAGTCGGGGTAGGACTAGCGGGCACAATGAGCAGTTCTTC; CDR3 protein: CASSRGRTSGHNEQFF
clone size: .; V gene: TRBV18; J gene: TRBJ2-7; D gene: .; CDR3 DNA: TGTGCCAGCTCAAGCCGACAGACCTACGAGCAGTACTTC; CDR3 protein: CASSSRQTYEQYF
clone size: few; V gene: TRBV6-5; J gene: TRBJ1-6; D gene: .; CDR3 DNA: TGTGCCAGCAGTAGGGCCAGGGTAGATTCACCCCTCCACTTT; CDR3 protein: CASSRARVDSPLHF
clone size: .; V gene: TRBV27; J gene: TRBJ2-1; D gene: TRBD1; CDR3 DNA: TGTGCCAAGGACAGGGTAACGTTCTTC; CDR3 protein: CAKDRVTFF
clone size: .; V gene: TRBV18; J gene: TRBJ2-7; D gene: TRBD1; CDR3 DNA: TGTGCCAGCTCACCAGGGACAGGGGGCTTAAGGGAGCAGTACTTC; CDR3 protein: CASSPGTGGLREQYF
clone size: .; V gene: TRBV20-1; J gene: TRBJ2-1; D gene: .; CDR3 DNA: TGCAGTGCTAGTGGGCTTACCTACAATGAGCAGTTCTTC; CDR3 protein: CSASGLTYNEQFF
clone size: .; V gene: TRBV6-5; J gene: TRBJ1-6; D gene: TRBD1; CDR3 DNA: TGTGCCAGCAGGCCCGGACAGGGTAATTCACCCCTCCACTTT; CDR3 protein: CASRPGQGNSPLHF
clone size: .; V gene: TRBV5-1; J gene: TRBJ2-5; D gene: TRBD2; CDR3 DNA: TGCGCCAGCAGCTGGGGACTAGCGGGAGGCCCCCAAGAGACCCAGTACTTC; CDR3 protein: CASSWGLAGGPQETQYF
clone size: .; V gene: TRBV27; J gene: TRBJ2-3; D gene: .; CDR3 DNA: TGTGCCAGCAGTTCCCCAGCAGGGAAGTCAGATACGCAGTATTTT; CDR3 protein: CASSSPAGKSDTQYF
clone size: .; V gene: TRBV28; J gene: TRBJ2-7; D gene: .; CDR3 DNA: TGTGCCAGCAGCTTCGTTGCGTGGCAGGGGAACTACGAGCAGTACTTC; CDR3 protein: CASSFVAWQGNYEQYF
clone size: .; V gene: TRBV28; J gene: TRBJ2-5; D gene: TRBD1; CDR3 DNA: TGTGCCAGCCGACAGGGAATCGGGCAAGAGACCCAGTACTTC; CDR3 protein: CASRQGIGQETQYF
clone size: .; V gene: TRBV10-3; J gene: TRBJ2-1; D gene: TRBD2; CDR3 DNA: TGTGCCATCAGTGACACTAGCGCCCTAAAGGGCTCCTACAATGAGCAGTTCTTC; CDR3 protein: CAISDTSALKGSYNEQFF
clone size: .; V gene: TRBV5-6; J gene: TRBJ1-3; D gene: TRBD1; CDR3 DNA: TGTGCCAGCAGCAACCCGGGACAGCGGAACACCATATATTTT; CDR3 protein: CASSNPGQRNTIYF
clone size: .; V gene: TRBV30; J gene: TRBJ2-7; D gene: TRBD1; CDR3 DNA: TGTGCCTGGAGTGTAGACAGGGGGCCCTACGAGCAGTACTTC; CDR3 protein: CAWSVDRGPYEQYF
clone size: .; V gene: TRBV5-6; J gene: TRBJ2-7; D gene: .; CDR3 DNA: TGTGCCAGCAGCTTCAGGGACACGTACGAGCAGTACTTC; CDR3 protein: CASSFRDTYEQYF
clone size: .; V gene: TRBV4-1; J gene: TRBJ2-1; D gene: TRBD2; CDR3 DNA: TGCGCCAGCAGCCACGAGACTAGCGGGATTTACAATGAGCAGTTCTTC; CDR3 protein: CASSHETSGIYNEQFF
clone size: once; V gene: TRBV29-1; J gene: TRBJ1-5; D gene: .; CDR3 DNA: TGCAGCGTCGCCTGGGGGACAAATCAGCCCCAGCATTTT; CDR3 protein: CSVAWGTNQPQHF
clone size: .; V gene: TRBV12-5; J gene: TRBJ2-3; D gene: TRBD2; CDR3 DNA: TGTGCTAGTGGTTCCTCCGGGACTAGTGCGCAGTATTTT; CDR3 protein: CASGSSGTSAQYF
clone size: .; V gene: TRBV10-2; J gene: TRBJ2-7; D gene: .; CDR3 DNA: TGCGCCAGCAGTGAGGGCTACGAGCGGTACTTC; CDR3 protein: CASSEGYERYF
clone size: .; V gene: TRBV4-1; J gene: TRBJ1-5; D gene: TRBD1; CDR3 DNA: TGCGCCAGCAGCCTTACAGGGGGCAATCAGCCCCAGCATTTT; CDR3 protein: CASSLTGGNQPQHF
clone size: .; V gene: TRBV10-2; J gene: TRBJ1-3; D gene: TRBD1; CDR3 DNA: TGCGCCAGCAGGCCCGGGACAGGGGAATCATCTGGAAACACCATATATTTT; CDR3 protein: CASRPGTGESSGNTIYF